This T cell receptor beta chain was profiled in a study of cytomegalovirus exposure and HLA in healthy donors (dated by TCRdb to 2015 to 2018). Context from the whole study: In an earlier analysis of roughly 500 of the donors, under 300 Gb of sequence data and roughly 100 million unique TCR beta sequences from roughly 200 million T cells were reported. Across approximately 420 genotyped donors of the cohort, an average of about 240,000 unique TCR beta nucleotide sequences per donor were sequenced, and approximately 19% of those sequences were non-productive. Typing coverage differed by locus: A, B, C, DRB1 and DQB1 were typed in about 620-630 donors, DQA1 in 522, DPA1 in 606, and DPB1 in roughly 450. The study aimed to test whether signatures of past pathogen exposure could be identified by cataloging public T cell receptors. Class I and class II HLA loci were covered by the typing at four-digit resolution. A separate validation cohort of roughly 130 different subjects was used in addition to the roughly 720-subject first cohort. Rather than using new phenotypic data, the later analysis identified candidate immune exposures from TCR beta sequences and from how often those sequences occurred across donors. Using immunosequencing, the study profiled T cell repertoires from some 670 subjects and related those repertoires to cytomegalovirus serostatus. Because of strong linkage in the cohort, roughly five DR-DQ haplotypes were treated as single units for association and clustering. To predict cytomegalovirus infection status, the study combined high-throughput TCR immunosequencing, statistical association of individual TCRs with disease status, and machine learning. An early release covering about 600 HLA-typed donors comprised 250 to 350 gigabases of sequencing data and approximately 80 million unique TCR sequences. Every discovery cohort repertoire had been produced on one sequencing platform. To decide whether each TCR beta V gene segment behaved as functional or pseudogenic, an earlier analysis of some 540 of the donors relied on high-throughput TCR beta sequencing. In a later genetic analysis, genome-wide SNP genotypes for 398 of the 666 donors were used, and that subset was treated as a discovery cohort. Of the roughly 400 genotyped donors, approximately 83% fell in the genetic ancestry cluster associated with self-reported Caucasian donors. In a later analysis, previously published TCR beta repertoires from several hundred donors were re-analyzed and high-resolution HLA genotyping was added so that TCR occurrence patterns could be studied. Alongside the repertoire data, information on donor age, sex, ethnicity and CMV serostatus was compiled.

The cohort was made up of approximately 700 healthy bone marrow donors. At the time of sampling, all cohort members were nominally healthy, though unrecorded immune exposures were likely present. The donor was CMV seropositive and was included in the group of 250 to 300 seropositive cohort members. A peripheral blood sample was provided by each donor, and peripheral blood mononuclear cells were used for TCR beta sequencing. The Qiagen DNeasy Blood Extraction Kit was used to extract genomic DNA from the blood cell samples. What the authors observed across the whole study: In a later genetic analysis, fewer N-insertions in productive TCRs were reported among donors in an Asian-associated ancestry cluster than the roughly 700-donor mean. A few of the identified cytomegalovirus-associated TCR beta chains were confirmed in vitro to be specific for cytomegalovirus antigens. The classifier was reported to diagnose cytomegalovirus status with high specificity and sensitivity in both the original cohort and the validation cohort. Some IMGT-functional V segments, including TRBV6-2 and TRBV6-3, could not be told apart with the 87-base-pair reads, so those segments were excluded. A later analysis associated 16,951 TCR beta sequences with specific HLA alleles at a false discovery rate of 0.05. About 17 rarely observed V segments, including chromosome 9 orphons, were excluded from the earlier analysis of a few hundred of the donors because counts were too low. The only immune exposure information available for the cohort was CMV serostatus. According to a later analysis, most CMV-associated TCR beta chains appeared to be HLA-restricted, and the HLA associations seemed to be driven largely by CMV exposure. Linkage disequilibrium might explain the correlated functional status among segregating V segments, but an unknown experimental factor could not be ruled out. An earlier analysis of 450 to 750 of the donors showed that most TCR beta V segments appeared in productive rearrangements either about 87% or about 30% of the time, which broadly matched IMGT annotations. A further reported finding was that TCR beta sequences accurately predicted the HLA-A and HLA-B alleles for most subjects in the first cohort. A cluster of highly shared sequence variants was judged likely to be a technical artifact of the sequencing pipeline. HLA typing was unavailable for some donors at each locus, so association tests used only the typed subset. A later analysis found that TCR association rates varied across HLA loci, with DRB1 alleles showing the most associated TCRs and HLA-C alleles the fewest. A total of fewer than 200 TCR beta chains were listed by the study as associated with cytomegalovirus. The authors suggested that the approach could potentially be extended to other disease states and immunological phenotypes. Roughly uniform sequencing depth across donors was assumed in presence/absence analyses, although this assumption may not hold. Compared with equally common non-associated chains, HLA-associated TCR beta chains in a later analysis were more clonally expanded and had lower generation probabilities. In a later analysis, several top co-occurrence clusters were reported to appear linked to parvovirus B19, influenza, CMV and Epstein-Barr virus. In a later genetic analysis, a missense DCLRE1C variant was associated with V-gene and J-gene trimming of TCR beta chains, and the association was replicated in an independent cohort. Across donors, most TCR sequences were observed very rarely, whereas some public TCRs were present in many individuals. This cohort had only TCR beta chains sequenced, and the lack of alpha or paired-chain data limited which features could be detected. When HLA alleles, especially DR and DQ, strongly co-occurred, TCR associations were difficult to assign to individual alleles.

The trim is 3 bases for V and 1 base for J, with a gap of 9 bases between the germline ends. Per the germline V gene (reference sequence), GTSNPN is the CDR1 and SVGIG is the CDR2. Its CDR3 holds 13 amino acids, cysteine through phenylalanine. The CDR3 DNA has 39 bases and is translated from base 1. Note on this clone: The clone's antigen remains unknown. No base quality information exists; no much larger clone differs at one position.

The receptor library was made with the immunoSEQ multiplex PCR assay. For the multiplex PCR, a mixture combining 60 forward primers for TCR Vbeta segments and 13 reverse primers for TCR Jbeta segments was used. The CDR3 region of rearranged TCR beta genes was amplified from genomic DNA with a multiplex PCR assay. Amplified TCR beta libraries were sequenced as 87-base-pair reads on the Illumina HiSeq System. For the original study's pipeline: A later analysis tallied about 77 million unique TCR beta chains across the 666 repertoires, and 10 million to 11 million of those chains were shared by two or more donors. A nearest-neighbor algorithm error-corrected the raw reads and collapsed the reads into unique sequences, merging closely related sequences to remove PCR and sequencing errors. CDR3 sequences were aligned to IMGT reference sequences to assign V, D and J gene segments. For a sequence to be retained, a match of at least six nucleotides to both a V gene segment and a J gene segment was required. Rearrangements were called productive when the CDR3 lacked stop codons and stayed in frame with V and J; all others were non-productive. CDR3 was defined according to IMGT convention as the region running from the second conserved V-encoded cysteine to the conserved J-encoded phenylalanine. The earlier analysis of about 500 of the donors excluded sequences that lacked an unambiguous match to a single V gene segment. An earlier analysis of fewer than 650 of the donors classified V segments as functional when productive rearrangements were above 56.7% and as segregating when the standard deviation between donors was above 5%. A statistical classification framework was developed to diagnose cytomegalovirus status using the catalog of TCR beta chain sequences. In a later analysis, TCR nucleotide sequences were compared against IMGT/GENE-DB human TR gene sequences so that V and J genes could be assigned. Using the TCRdist pipeline, a later analysis assigned CDR3 sequences along with most-parsimonious VDJ recombination scenarios. In a later analysis, each TCR beta chain was defined by its CDR3 amino acid sequence together with its V-gene family, and reads lacking a unique V-gene family were excluded. In a later analysis, nearly 600 highly shared, low-generation-probability nucleotide sequences were removed to address suspected cross-contamination and a sequencing artifact. For each public chain, a later analysis derived a clonal expansion index from normalized ranks of inferred template counts within each repertoire. Generation probabilities in a later analysis came from a VDJ recombination model fitted to out-of-frame rearrangements, and those results were checked against IGoR. Hypergeometric tests were used in a later analysis to score TCR-TCR, TCR-HLA and TCR-CMV co-occurrence, with a repertoire-size bias correction applied to the TCR pairs. False discovery rates were estimated in a later analysis by permuting HLA or CMV assignments 20 times. In a later analysis, co-occurring TCRs were grouped using DBSCAN, and TCRdist sequence similarity was added for clustering within HLA-allele-positive subsets. For co-occurrence clustering, repertoires with fewer than 30,000 or more than 120,000 public chains were excluded, along with a handful of repertoires with anomalous nucleotide sharing. TCRdb limited this immuneACCESS table to in-frame rearrangements with V and J called. A share of clones is missing; checked studies link under half to unresolved V genes, and the rest is unexplained. The V and J calls and clone size come from that table; D and trimming were worked out from the DNA. A total of about 150,000 clones appear in this sample, around 75% of them only once. Roughly 7.7% of the sample is in the top ten clones.

Sequencing was done on a sample of PBMCs. This sequence uses TRBV30 and TRBJ2-5, with the D gene not confidently named. The TCR was taken from a man aged 30 to 39 in good health and CMV-seropositive. The CDR3 in this case is CAWRAEIQETQYF. The DNA is TGTGCCTGGAGGGCGGAGATCCAAGAGACCCAGTACTTC.